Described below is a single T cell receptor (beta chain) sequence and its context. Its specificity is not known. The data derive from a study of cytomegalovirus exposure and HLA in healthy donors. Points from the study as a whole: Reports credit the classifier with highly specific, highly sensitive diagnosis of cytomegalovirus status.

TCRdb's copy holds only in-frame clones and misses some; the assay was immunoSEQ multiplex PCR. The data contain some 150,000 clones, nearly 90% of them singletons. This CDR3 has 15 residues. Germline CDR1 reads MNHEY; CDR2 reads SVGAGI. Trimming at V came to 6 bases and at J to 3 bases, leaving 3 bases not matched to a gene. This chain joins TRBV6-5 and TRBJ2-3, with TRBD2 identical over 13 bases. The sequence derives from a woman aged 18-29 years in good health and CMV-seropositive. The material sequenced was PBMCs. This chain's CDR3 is CASSRLAGGTDTQYF. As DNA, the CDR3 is TGTGCCAGCAGCCGACTAGCGGGGGGTACAGATACGCAGTATTTT.